This T cell receptor (beta chain) was recorded in a study of human T cells and chemical hapten exposure. At the level of the study: Throughout the approximately 25-week study, diphenylcyclopropenone was applied weekly to the patients' scalps. General study findings and limits: With DPC sensitization, TCRs exceeding 1 in 1000 frequency showed no change. Alopecia was present in the donors, so their immune response may differ from healthy people's.

The CDR3 is 14 amino acids. V was trimmed by 5 bases and J by 4 bases, leaving 12 bases between them. MiXCR, applied by TCRdb to the RACE reads, yields one record per CDR3 protein. The profile covers about 380,000 distinct CDR3 sequences, with nearly 6.5% appearing a single time and roughly 5.4% taken by the ten largest. Time point indicated: patch test 2, 6 weeks after DPC sensitization. Treatment: therapeutic diphenylcyclopropenone sensitization with weekly scalp DPC. In this sample, this clonotype turned up many times. Antigen specificity is unknown. This TCR was recovered from a young woman with alopecia areata. Some clones in this sample may be carry-over from other donors' samples. The chain combines TRBV12-3 or TRBV12-4 with TRBJ2-1, with TRBD2 as a possible D gene (6 bases). Source: whole blood, taken in connection with sensitization to the hapten diphenylcyclopropenone (DPC). The CDR3 bases are TGTGCCAGCAGTCCCTCGGGAGATTACAATGAGCAGTTCTTC. Protein product: CASSPSGDYNEQFF.